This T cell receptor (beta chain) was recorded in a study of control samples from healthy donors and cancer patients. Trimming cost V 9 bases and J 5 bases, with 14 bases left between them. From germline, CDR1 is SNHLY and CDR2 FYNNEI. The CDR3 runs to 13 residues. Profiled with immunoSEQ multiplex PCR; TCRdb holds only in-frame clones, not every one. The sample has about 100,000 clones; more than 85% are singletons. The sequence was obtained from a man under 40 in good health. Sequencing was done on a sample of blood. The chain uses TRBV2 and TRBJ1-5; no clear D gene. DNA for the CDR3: TGTGCCAGTAGAGACATGGACTATCAGCCCCAGCATTTT. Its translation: CASRDMDYQPQHF. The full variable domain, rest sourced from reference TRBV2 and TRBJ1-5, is EPEVTQTPSHQVTQMGQEVILRCVPISNHLYFYWYRQILGQKVEFLVSFYNNEISEKSEIFDDQFSVERPDGSNFTLKIRSTKLEDSAMYFCASRDMDYQPQHFGDGTRLSIL.